This entry lists 17 T cell receptor beta chains sequenced from one sample in a study of shared clonotypes between healthy human individuals. Repertoires were generated with immunoSEQ multiplex PCR, while TCRdb's copy carries only in-frame clones and drops some. The data hold some 2.1 million clones, with about 95% observed a single time. Positive CCR7 selection of CD45RO-negative cells yielded the naive CD8 cells, and terminally differentiated effector memory CD45RA+ cells were excluded. Sequenced sample: naive CD8+ T cells sorted from blood. These receptors came from a man in his late teens or twenties in good health.

V usage is TRBV5-1 and J usage is TRBJ2-1, with D uncertain. V was cut by 7 bases and J by 0 bases, with 14 bases left in between. Germline V gene data show CDR1 as SGHRS and CDR2 as YFSETQ. The CDR3 totals 15 residues. CDR3 DNA: TGCGCCAGCCATCCGGGCCCGGGCTCCTACAATGAGCAGTTCTTC. It translates to CASHPGPGSYNEQFF.

The chain has TRBV7-8 and TRBJ1-1, with D tentatively TRBD1 (6 bases). Trimming shortened V by 10 bases and J by 6 bases, and 18 bases separated the two germline ends. Per germline, CDR1 SGHVS and CDR2 FQNEAQ. CDR3 size: 13 residues. CDR3 DNA: TGTGCCACCCTACGGGGGGGCGCCGCTGAAGCTTTCTTT. Translation: CATLRGGAAEAFF.

This rearrangement joins TRBV6-5 to TRBJ1-2; D might be TRBD1 (5 bases). V lost 4 bases and J lost 5, with 14 bases in between. Germline assignment: CDR1 MNHEY and CDR2 SVGAGI. The CDR3 contains 14 residues. The CDR3 nucleotides are TGTGCCAGCAGTTCGGTGCCAGGGACTTATGGCTACACCTTC. Translated: CASSSVPGTYGYTF.

For this clone: Other DNA sequences of this sample code for an identical CDR3. The V gene is TRBV5-1, the J gene TRBJ2-7, with 9 bases matching TRBD1. Per the germline V gene, CDR1 is SGHRS and CDR2 is YFSETQ. Trimming at V came to 0 bases and at J to 1 base, leaving 2 bases not matched to a gene. The CDR3 contains 15 residues. CDR3 residues: CASSLGQGVSYEQYF. In DNA, the CDR3 is TGCGCCAGCAGCTTGGGACAGGGGGTATCCTACGAGCAGTACTTC.

The chain links TRBV7-8 to TRBJ1-4; D perhaps matches TRBD1 (5 bases). The CDR3 extends over 14 amino acids. Germline CDR1 is SGHVS and CDR2 is FQNEAQ. The ends were cut back, 4 bases at V and 2 bases at J, with 8 bases in the middle. Here the CDR3 DNA reads TGTGCCAGCAGCTCCGGGGGGACTAATGAAAAACTGTTTTTT. Translating it yields CASSSGGTNEKLFF.

This clone was picked up one time. The rearrangement links TRBV4-1 to TRBJ1-3; D not resolved. The CDR3 runs 18 residues. V was pared by 1 base and J by 2 bases, with 18 bases between. Germline values: CDR1 MGHRA, CDR2 YSYEKL. CDR3 residues: CASSQALRGSYTGNTIYF. The CDR3 DNA is TGCGCCAGCAGCCAAGCCCTCCGAGGGAGTTATACTGGAAACACCATATATTTT.

This chain's CDR3 is CASSSSGGAYNEQFF. The CDR3 region has the DNA TGTGCCAGTAGCAGTAGCGGGGGGGCCTACAATGAGCAGTTCTTC. The rearrangement uses TRBV19 and TRBJ2-1; TRBD2 matches at 11 bases. With 6 bases clipped from V and 2 bases from J, the junction kept 3 bases outside the gene matches. Germline CDR1 LNHDA, CDR2 SQIVND (reference sequence). The CDR3 contains 15 residues.

The chain combines TRBV28 with TRBJ2-7; 11 bases line up with TRBD1. Trimming cost V 6 bases and J 6 bases; bases outside gene matches: 16. This CDR3 is built from 17 residues. The germline CDR1 and CDR2 sequences are MDHEN and SYDVKM. CDR3: CASRTPFVGTGGIEQYF. The DNA for the CDR3 is TGTGCCAGCAGGACTCCCTTTGTTGGGACAGGGGGAATCGAGCAGTACTTC.

The chain is built from TRBV5-6 and TRBJ1-5; weak D call: TRBD1 (5 bases). The CDR3 contains 14 residues. Germline-derived CDR1 and CDR2 are SGHDT and YYEEEE. Trimming pared 3 bases from V and 4 bases from J, leaving 11 bases between. The CDR3 loop is CASSSWGVNQPQHF. The CDR3 DNA follows: TGTGCCAGCAGCTCGTGGGGGGTAAATCAGCCCCAGCATTTT.

The J gene is TRBJ2-4, the V gene TRBV5-8, with TRBD2 identical over 10 bases. The CDR3 is made up of 17 amino acids. Looked up from germline, CDR1 is SGHTS and CDR2 is YDEGEE. V lost 0 bases, J lost 3 bases, and 6 bases stayed unmatched. The CDR3, as DNA: TGTGCCAGCAGCTTGGTACCGAGGACTAGCGGCAAAAACATTCAGTACTTC. It is translated as CASSLVPRTSGKNIQYF.

The gene calls are TRBV30 and TRBJ2-1; maybe TRBD2 (7 bases). Trimming shortened V by 0 bases and J by 6 bases, and 12 bases separated the two germline ends. Germline V gives CDR1 GTSNPN, CDR2 SVGIG (reference sequence). The CDR3 sequence is 14 residues long. The CDR3 reads CAWSVGGAGNEQFF. CDR3 in DNA: TGTGCCTGGAGTGTGGGGGGGGCAGGCAATGAGCAGTTCTTC.

The rearrangement uses TRBV11-2 and TRBJ1-4; D remains ambiguous. The V gene lost 4 bases and the J gene lost 8 bases, with 8 bases spanning the gap. Germline CDR1 and CDR2: SGHAT and FQNNGV. The CDR3 is 12 amino acids. The CDR3 is CASSSFREKLFF. CDR3 sequence (DNA): TGTGCCAGCAGCTCTTTCCGGGAAAAACTGTTTTTT.

V usage is TRBV27 and J usage is TRBJ1-1, with TRBD1 identical over 9 bases. The junction had 2 bases not matched to a gene; V was cut back by 4 bases and J by 8 bases. The CDR3 contains 12 residues. Germline CDR1 and CDR2: MNHEY and SMNVEV (reference sequence). Here the CDR3 DNA reads TGTGCCAGCAGTTCCGGGACAGGGGAAGCTTTCTTT. It encodes CASSSGTGEAFF.

This clone showed up just once. The rearrangement joins TRBV6-5 to TRBJ2-2; D gene uncertain. The CDR3 has 11 amino acids. The germline gives CDR1 MNHEY, CDR2 SVGAGI. Between the trimmed V and J ends, which lost 6 bases and 8 bases, there was a span of 7 bases. CDR3 sequence reads: CASRHSGELFF. CDR3 sequence (DNA): TGTGCCAGCAGACACTCGGGGGAGCTGTTTTTT.

The chain combines TRBV19 with TRBJ1-2, with 7 bases aligning to TRBD1. Germline V CDR1 and CDR2: LNHDA, SQIVND (reference sequence). The CDR3 spans 19 residues. Unmatched junction bases numbered 16, after V lost 2 bases and J lost 1 base. The CDR3: CASSITPGTELFFNYGYTF. The CDR3 nucleotides are TGTGCCAGTAGTATAACCCCCGGGACAGAACTCTTCTTTAACTATGGCTACACCTTC.

This chain connects TRBV18 to TRBJ2-7, with no clear D. From germline, CDR1 is KGHSH and CDR2 LQKENI. The CDR3 covers 16 residues. The V and J ends lost 0 bases and 2 bases respectively, with 14 bases between them. CDR3 DNA sequence: TGTGCCAGCTCACCACCGACACAGAGATCTCCCTACGAGCAGTACTTC. Translating it yields CASSPPTQRSPYEQYF.

V usage is TRBV4-1 and J usage is TRBJ2-7; D might be TRBD2 (6 bases). Germline assignment: CDR1 MGHRA and CDR2 YSYEKL. The CDR3 runs 15 residues. Deletions cut 4 bases from V and 2 bases from J, with 15 bases between. In nucleotides, the CDR3 is TGCGCCAGCAGCCGCGAGGAGGGGATTGCCTACGAGCAGTACTTC. Amino acids: CASSREEGIAYEQYF.